This entry is about one T cell receptor (beta chain). The sample belongs to a study of blood T cell repertoires in COVID-19. Original handling: It was from reference gene primer amplification that nucleated cell counts were estimated. TCRdb keeps only in-frame clones here, not all; method: immunoSEQ multiplex PCR. The DNA gave D and trimming, while V, J and clone size come from that table. The sample contains 300,000 to 450,000 clones, more than 65% of which appear only once. V lost 1 base and J lost 10; bases outside the gene matches: 4. CDR1 and CDR2 (germline): MNHNS, SASEGT. CDR3 length: 15 residues.

This receptor was identified in a human donor with acute or convalescent COVID-19. The donor label of this sample is uncertain. V gene TRBV6-1 combines with J gene TRBJ1-4; TRBD1 agrees at 12 bases. The sequenced sample consisted of peripheral blood. CDR3 loop: CASSEVGQGATKLFF. The CDR3 DNA reads TGTGCCAGCAGTGAAGTGGGACAGGGGGCTACAAAACTGTTTTTT.